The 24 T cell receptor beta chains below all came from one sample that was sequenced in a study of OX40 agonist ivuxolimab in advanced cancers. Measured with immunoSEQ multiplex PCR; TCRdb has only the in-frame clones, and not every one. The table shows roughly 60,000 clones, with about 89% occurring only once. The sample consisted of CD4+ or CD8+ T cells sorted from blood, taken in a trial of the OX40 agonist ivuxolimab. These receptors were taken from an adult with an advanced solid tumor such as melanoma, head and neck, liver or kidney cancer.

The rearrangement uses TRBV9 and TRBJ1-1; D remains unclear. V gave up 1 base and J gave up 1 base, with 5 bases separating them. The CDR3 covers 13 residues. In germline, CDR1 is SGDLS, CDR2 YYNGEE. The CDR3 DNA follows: TGTGCCAGCAGCGTAATGGGGAACACTGAAGCTTTCTTT. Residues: CASSVMGNTEAFF.

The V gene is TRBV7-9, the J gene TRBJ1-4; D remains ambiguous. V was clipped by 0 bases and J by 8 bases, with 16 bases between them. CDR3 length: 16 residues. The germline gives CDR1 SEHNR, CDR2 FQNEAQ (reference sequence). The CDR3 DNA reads TGTGCCAGCAGCTTAGCCGACGAAGGGTCTTACGAAAAACTGTTTTTT. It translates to CASSLADEGSYEKLFF.

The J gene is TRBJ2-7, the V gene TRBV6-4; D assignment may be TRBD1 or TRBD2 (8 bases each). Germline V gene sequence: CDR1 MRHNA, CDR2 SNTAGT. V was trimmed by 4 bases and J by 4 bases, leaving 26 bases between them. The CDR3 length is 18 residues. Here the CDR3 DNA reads TGTGCCAGCAGTGCCCGGCGGGAGGCAGGGGGCCTCGTGTACGAGCAGTACTTC. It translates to CASSARREAGGLVYEQYF.

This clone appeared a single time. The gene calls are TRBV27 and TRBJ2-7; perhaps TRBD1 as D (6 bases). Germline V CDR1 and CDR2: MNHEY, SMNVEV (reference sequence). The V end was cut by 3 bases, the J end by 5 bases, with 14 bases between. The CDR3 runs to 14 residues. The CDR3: CASSFHRQAHEQYF. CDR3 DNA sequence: TGTGCCAGCAGTTTCCACCGACAGGCCCACGAGCAGTACTTC.

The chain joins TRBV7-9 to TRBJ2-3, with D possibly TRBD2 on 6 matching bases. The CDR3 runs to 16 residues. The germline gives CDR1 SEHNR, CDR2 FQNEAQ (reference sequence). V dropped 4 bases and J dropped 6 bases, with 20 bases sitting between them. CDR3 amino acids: CASSSTLATRGDTQYF. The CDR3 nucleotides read TGTGCCAGCAGCTCCACACTAGCCACCCGGGGGGATACGCAGTATTTT.

CDR3 DNA: TGTGCCAGCATTGTTTTCGATTGGGCATCCAATTACTCCTACAATGAGCAGTTCTTC. It specifies CASIVFDWASNYSYNEQFF. J is TRBJ2-1 and V is TRBV2; D remains unclear. The CDR3 length is 19 residues. Germline CDR1 is SNHLY and CDR2 is FYNNEI. Trimming took off 7 bases at V and 0 bases at J, with 25 bases between the two ends.

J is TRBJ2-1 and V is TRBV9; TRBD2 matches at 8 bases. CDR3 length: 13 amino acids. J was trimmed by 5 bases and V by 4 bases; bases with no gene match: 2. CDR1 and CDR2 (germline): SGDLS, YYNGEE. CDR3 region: CASSTGLDNEQFF. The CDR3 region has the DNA TGTGCCAGCAGCACGGGACTAGACAATGAGCAGTTCTTC.

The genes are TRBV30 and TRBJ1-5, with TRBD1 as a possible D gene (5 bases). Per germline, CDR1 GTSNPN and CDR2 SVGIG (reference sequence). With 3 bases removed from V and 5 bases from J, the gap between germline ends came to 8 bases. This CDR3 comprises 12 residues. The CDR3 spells CAWSPGDQPQHF. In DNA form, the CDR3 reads TGTGCCTGGAGCCCGGGGGATCAGCCCCAGCATTTT.

The CDR3 protein is CASSLSLGGTEAFF. In DNA, the CDR3 is TGTGCCAGCAGTTTATCTCTGGGGGGCACTGAAGCTTTCTTT. The rearrangement links TRBV28 to TRBJ1-1; tentatively, D is TRBD1 (5 bases). Trimming left V 1 base short and J 4 bases short, with 10 bases between. In germline, CDR1 is MDHEN, CDR2 SYDVKM. The length of the CDR3 is 14 residues.

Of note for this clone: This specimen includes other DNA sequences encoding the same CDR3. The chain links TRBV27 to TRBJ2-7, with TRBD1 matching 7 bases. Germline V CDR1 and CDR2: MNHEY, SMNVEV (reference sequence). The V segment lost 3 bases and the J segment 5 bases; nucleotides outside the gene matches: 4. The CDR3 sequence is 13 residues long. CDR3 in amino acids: CASSFAGGNEQYF. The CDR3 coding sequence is TGTGCCAGCAGTTTTGCAGGGGGTAACGAGCAGTACTTC.

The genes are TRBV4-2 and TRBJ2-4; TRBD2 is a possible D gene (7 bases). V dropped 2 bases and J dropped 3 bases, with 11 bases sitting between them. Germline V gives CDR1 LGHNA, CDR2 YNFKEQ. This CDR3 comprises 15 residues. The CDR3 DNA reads TGTGCCAGCAGCCAAAGGGGGGGCAGCAAAAACATTCAGTACTTC. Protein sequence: CASSQRGGSKNIQYF.

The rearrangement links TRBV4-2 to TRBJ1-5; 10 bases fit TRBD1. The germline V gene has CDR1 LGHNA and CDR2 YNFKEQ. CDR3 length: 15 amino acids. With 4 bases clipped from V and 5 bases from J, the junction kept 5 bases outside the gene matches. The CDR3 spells CASSLDRGRDQPQHF. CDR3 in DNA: TGTGCCAGCAGCCTCGACAGGGGGCGGGATCAGCCCCAGCATTTT.

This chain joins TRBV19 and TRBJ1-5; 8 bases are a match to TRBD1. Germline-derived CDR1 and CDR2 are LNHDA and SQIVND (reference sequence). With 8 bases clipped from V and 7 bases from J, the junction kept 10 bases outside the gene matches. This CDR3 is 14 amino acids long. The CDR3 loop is CASPGGVFRQPQHF. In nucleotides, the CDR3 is TGTGCCAGTCCAGGGGGCGTCTTCCGACAGCCCCAGCATTTT.

The CDR3 loop is CASSIRGASTDTQYF. The DNA of the CDR3 is TGTGCCAGTAGTATACGGGGGGCGAGCACAGATACGCAGTATTTT. The chain employs TRBV19 and TRBJ2-3, with D possibly being TRBD2 (7 bases). CDR1 is LNHDA and CDR2 is SQIVND in the germline V gene (reference sequence). V was trimmed by 2 bases and J by 0 bases, leaving 9 bases between them. This CDR3 contains 15 residues.

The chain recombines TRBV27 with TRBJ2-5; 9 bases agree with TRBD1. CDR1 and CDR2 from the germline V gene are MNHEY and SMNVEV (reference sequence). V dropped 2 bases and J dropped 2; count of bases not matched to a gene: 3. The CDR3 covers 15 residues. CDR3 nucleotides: TGTGCCAGCAGTTTAACAGGGGGCTGGCAAGAGACCCAGTACTTC. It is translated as CASSLTGGWQETQYF.

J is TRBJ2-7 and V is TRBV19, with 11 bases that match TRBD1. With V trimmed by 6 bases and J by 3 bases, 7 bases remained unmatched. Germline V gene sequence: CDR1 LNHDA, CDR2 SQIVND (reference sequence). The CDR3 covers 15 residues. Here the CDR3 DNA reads TGTGCCAGTAGCCCGGGACAGGGGGTCCGCTACGAGCAGTACTTC. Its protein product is CASSPGQGVRYEQYF.

CDR3 bases: TGTGCCAGCAGTTACGGACAGTCCACCGGGGAGCTGTTTTTT. Its translation is CASSYGQSTGELFF. V and J are TRBV6-5 and TRBJ2-2, with D maybe TRBD1 (6 bases). Germline V gene lookup returns CDR1 MNHEY and CDR2 SVGAGI. CDR3 length: 14 residues. V was shortened by 2 bases and J by 4 bases, with 8 bases between the two germline ends.

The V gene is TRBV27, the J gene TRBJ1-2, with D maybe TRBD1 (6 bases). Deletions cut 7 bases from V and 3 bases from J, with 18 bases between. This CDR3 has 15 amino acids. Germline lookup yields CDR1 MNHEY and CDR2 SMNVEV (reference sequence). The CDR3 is CASKAGAGADYGYTF. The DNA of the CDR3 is TGTGCCAGCAAAGCAGGAGCAGGGGCGGACTATGGCTACACCTTC.

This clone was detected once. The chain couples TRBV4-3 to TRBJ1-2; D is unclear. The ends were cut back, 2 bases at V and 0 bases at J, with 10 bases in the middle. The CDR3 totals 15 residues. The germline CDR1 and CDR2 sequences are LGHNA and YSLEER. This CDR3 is CASSQSRASNYGYTF. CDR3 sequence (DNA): TGCGCCAGCAGCCAATCTCGTGCGTCTAACTATGGCTACACCTTC.

In DNA, the CDR3 is TGTGCCAGCAAGGAGAGACAGGGGGCGTTTTTGAACACTGAAGCTTTCTTT. Translating gives CASKERQGAFLNTEAFF. The genes are TRBV28 and TRBJ1-1; 10 nucleotides line up with TRBD1. The CDR3 extends over 17 amino acids. The V segment lost 7 bases and the J segment 0 bases; nucleotides outside the gene matches: 11. Germline V gene sequence: CDR1 MDHEN, CDR2 SYDVKM.

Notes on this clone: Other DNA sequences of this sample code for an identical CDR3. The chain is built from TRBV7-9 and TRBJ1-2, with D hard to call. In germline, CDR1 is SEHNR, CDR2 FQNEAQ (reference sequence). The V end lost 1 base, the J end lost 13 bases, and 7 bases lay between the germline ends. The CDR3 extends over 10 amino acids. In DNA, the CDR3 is TGTGCCAGCAGCTTAGGCCCGGTCACCTTC. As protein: CASSLGPVTF.

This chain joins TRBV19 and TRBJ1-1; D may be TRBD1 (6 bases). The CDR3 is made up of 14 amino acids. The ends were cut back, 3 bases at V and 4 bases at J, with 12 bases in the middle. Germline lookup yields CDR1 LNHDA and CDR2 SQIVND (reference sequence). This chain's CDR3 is CASSIRQEGTEAFF. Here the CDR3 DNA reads TGTGCCAGTAGTATTAGACAGGAGGGCACTGAAGCTTTCTTT.

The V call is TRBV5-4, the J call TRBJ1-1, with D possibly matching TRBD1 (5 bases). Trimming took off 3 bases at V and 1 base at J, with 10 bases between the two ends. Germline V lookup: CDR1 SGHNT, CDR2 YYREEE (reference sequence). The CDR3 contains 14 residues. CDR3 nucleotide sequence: TGTGCCAGCAGCTCGGGACTTTCGAACACTGAAGCTTTCTTT. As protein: CASSSGLSNTEAFF. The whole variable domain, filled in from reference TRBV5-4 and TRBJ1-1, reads ETGVTQSPTHLIKTRGQQVTLRCSSQSGHNTVSWYQQALGQGPQFIFQYYREEENGRGNFPPRFSGLQFPNYSSELNVNALELDDSALYLCASSSGLSNTEAFFGQGTRLTVV.

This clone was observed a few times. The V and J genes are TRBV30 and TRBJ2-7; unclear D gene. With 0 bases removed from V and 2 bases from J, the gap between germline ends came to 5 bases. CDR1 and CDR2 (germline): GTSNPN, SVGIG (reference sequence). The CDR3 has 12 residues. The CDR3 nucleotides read TGTGCCTGGAGTGTAGATCCCTACGAGCAGTACTTC. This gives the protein CAWSVDPYEQYF.